A selection of T cell receptor beta chains follows, all from one sample in a study of T cell changes during pregnancy in multiple sclerosis. Here immunoSEQ multiplex PCR was the method, and the copy in TCRdb shows in-frame clones only, minus some. The table records fewer than 140,000 clones, around 90% of them present only once. The specimen was peripheral blood, collected before pregnancy. The source is a female donor with multiple sclerosis, enrolled in a pregnancy study. The CDR3 runs from the conserved cysteine through the conserved F or W. Fields, in order: J gene, CDR3 length, D gene, clone size, V gene, CDR3 DNA, CDR3 protein. D genes are given only for firm matches. Some rows mark clone size as missing; the rest say once, few, many or name a class of expanded clone.

>TRBJ2-1|15|-|-|TRBV18
TGTGCCAGCTCACCTACGGCTAGCTTAGGCAATGAGCAGTTCTTC
CASSPTASLGNEQFF
>TRBJ2-3|16|-|once|TRBV7-9
TGTGCCAGCAGCCGAACTCGGGCAGGGGGCACAGATACGCAGTATTTT
CASSRTRAGGTDTQYF
>TRBJ2-7|14|-|few|TRBV6-6
TGTGCCAGCGGTGGGAGAGTGAGCTCCTACGAGCAGTACTTC
CASGGRVSSYEQYF
>TRBJ2-1|13|TRBD1|-|TRBV10-3
TGTGCCATCAGTGTCACAGGGGACAATGAGCAGTTCTTC
CAISVTGDNEQFF
>TRBJ2-7|14|TRBD2|-|TRBV28
TGTGCCACCTCACCGGGAGGGAGTTTGTACGAGCAGTACTTC
CATSPGGSLYEQYF
>TRBJ1-1|14|-|-|TRBV6-5
TGTGCCAGCAGTTACCAGACTCGGCCCTTTGAAGCTTTCTTT
CASSYQTRPFEAFF
>TRBJ1-4|14|TRBD1|-|TRBV5-1
TGCGCCAGCAGCTTGGACAGGGGGGATGAAAAACTGTTTTTT
CASSLDRGDEKLFF
>TRBJ2-7|18|TRBD2|-|TRBV4-3
TGCGCCAGCAGCCAATCGAGCGGGGGGGTTCTAGGATCCTACGAGCAGTACTTC
CASSQSSGGVLGSYEQYF
>TRBJ2-2|13|-|-|TRBV7-3
TGTGCCAGCAGCTATGGGGGGACCGGGGAGCTGTTTTTT
CASSYGGTGELFF
>TRBJ2-5|17|-|-|TRBV5-3
TGTGCCAGAAGCTTGGTGCCAGGGGCACCTCCTCAAGAGACCCAGTACTTC
CARSLVPGAPPQETQYF
>TRBJ2-7|15|TRBD1|-|TRBV4-2
TGTGCCAGCAGCCCCGCCGGGACAGGGGTTACCGAGCAGTACTTC
CASSPAGTGVTEQYF
>TRBJ1-3|15|TRBD1|-|TRBV6-6
TGTGCCAGCAGTTCCCAGGACAGGGGGCTCTACACCATATATTTT
CASSSQDRGLYTIYF
>TRBJ1-6|15|TRBD1|few|TRBV10-3
TGTGCCATCAGTGTAGGGGGCAGGGGGGATTCACCCCTCCACTTT
CAISVGGRGDSPLHF
>TRBJ2-1|16|TRBD2|-|TRBV15
TGTGCCACCAGCAGACATACTAGCGGGGGAGCCAATGAGCAGTTCTTC
CATSRHTSGGANEQFF
>TRBJ2-5|12|-|-|TRBV28
TGTGCCAGCAGTAGCGGCCAAGAGACCCAGTACTTC
CASSSGQETQYF
>TRBJ1-2|13|-|-|TRBV18
TGTGCCAGCTCACCAGACAGAATTTATGGCTACACCTTC
CASSPDRIYGYTF